The rows below give T cell receptor beta chains drawn from one sample of a study of post-analysis software for immune sequencing data. TCRdb ran MiXCR on the PCR reads and lists one entry per CDR3 protein. This sample has about 540,000 distinct CDR3 sequences, with roughly 34% found just once. The sequencing input was blood. Receptor source: a girl aged 2-17 years with multiple sclerosis. The CDR3 runs from the conserved cysteine through the conserved F or W. The D gene is left open where the match is weak. Only some rows state a clone size, as once, few, many or a class for expanded clones.

CDR3 protein,CDR3 DNA,J gene,V gene,D gene,clone size
CATARSGGTQETQYF,TGTGCCACCGCTCGTAGCGGGGGGACGCAAGAGACCCAGTACTTC,TRBJ2-5,TRBV24-1,TRBD2,NA
CASSSGGAGKETQYF,TGTGCCAGCAGTTCGGGCGGGGCAGGAAAAGAGACCCAGTACTTC,TRBJ2-5,TRBV28,NA,NA
CASAGQRNEKLFF,TGTGCCAGCGCGGGACAGCGGAATGAAAAACTGTTTTTT,TRBJ1-4,TRBV7-2,TRBD1,NA
CASSLPRAQETQYF,TGTGCCAGCAGCTTGCCCAGGGCCCAAGAGACCCAGTACTTC,TRBJ2-5,TRBV5-5,NA,NA
CSAPKTTPGTDTQYF,TGCAGTGCTCCCAAGACAACCCCGGGCACAGATACGCAGTATTTT,TRBJ2-3,TRBV20-1,NA,few
CASSLESSELYEQYF,TGTGCCAGTAGCTTAGAGTCTAGCGAATTATACGAGCAGTACTTC,TRBJ2-7,TRBV7-2,NA,NA
CASSFIVGQETQYF,TGTGCCAGCAGCTTCATAGTGGGGCAAGAGACCCAGTACTTC,TRBJ2-5,TRBV11-2,NA,few
CASSYSRLNEQFF,TGTGCCAGCAGTTACTCGAGACTCAATGAGCAGTTCTTC,TRBJ2-1,TRBV6-6,NA,few
CASSFGLLANTEAFF,TGTGCCAGCAGTTTCGGGCTATTGGCAAACACTGAAGCTTTCTTT,TRBJ1-1,TRBV27,NA,NA
CSAQREAGGPDTQYF,TGCAGTGCCCAGCGGGAAGCGGGGGGCCCAGATACGCAGTATTTT,TRBJ2-3,TRBV20-1,TRBD2,NA
CASSHRDNEQYF,TGCGCCAGCAGCCACCGAGACAACGAGCAGTACTTC,TRBJ2-7,TRBV4-1,NA,NA
CAISLQVPNYGYTF,TGTGCCATCAGTTTACAGGTCCCTAACTATGGCTACACCTTC,TRBJ1-2,TRBV10-3,NA,NA
CANRPGGAAEQFF,TGTGCCAACAGACCCGGGGGGGCCGCTGAGCAGTTCTTC,TRBJ2-1,TRBV6-5,TRBD2,NA
CASSRYTGATNQPQHF,TGTGCCAGCAGCCGTTACACAGGGGCGACCAATCAGCCCCAGCATTTT,TRBJ1-5,TRBV9,TRBD1,NA
CASSAGTNNEQYF,TGTGCCAGCAGCGCCGGGACAAACAACGAGCAGTACTTC,TRBJ2-7,TRBV7-9,NA,NA
CASSLGLEAYNEQFF,TGTGCCAGCAGCCTGGGACTAGAGGCCTACAATGAGCAGTTCTTC,TRBJ2-1,TRBV14,TRBD2,few